A selection of T cell receptor beta chains follows, all from one sample in a study of T cell responses to AZD1222 COVID-19 vaccine. Measured with immunoSEQ multiplex PCR; TCRdb has only the in-frame clones, and not every one. The sample contains around 110,000 clones, just over 85% of which appear only once. Source: peripheral blood, taken on day 0 of AZD1222 vaccination. These TCRs come from an adult in good health. Both conserved end residues are part of each CDR3. Fields, in order: clone size, V gene, D gene, J gene, CDR3 DNA, CDR3 protein. A D gene is named only where the DNA matches it firmly. Rows give clone size only sometimes, using once, few, many, or a class for an expanded clone.

>.|TRBV15|.|TRBJ1-5
TGTGCCACCAGCAAGCCAAGGGTCACACAGAGCAATCAGCCCCAGCATTTT
CATSKPRVTQSNQPQHF
>.|TRBV19|TRBD1|TRBJ2-3
TGTGCCAGTAGACAGGGGGCTAATTTTGATACGCAGTATTTT
CASRQGANFDTQYF
>.|TRBV19|.|TRBJ1-5
TGTGCCAGTAGTCCCCGGGAGCATCAGCCCCAGCATTTT
CASSPREHQPQHF
>.|TRBV18|.|TRBJ1-5
TGTGCCAGCTCACAGGGGGATTCGGGCCAGCCCCAGCATTTT
CASSQGDSGQPQHF
>.|TRBV19|.|TRBJ1-5
TGTGCCAGTAGTATAATCCCCCGGCCCCAGCATTTT
CASSIIPRPQHF
>.|TRBV7-2|.|TRBJ1-5
TGTGCCAGCAGCTTAAGGCCAGGGCAGAATCAGCCCCAGCATTTT
CASSLRPGQNQPQHF
>.|TRBV18|.|TRBJ1-1
TGTGCCAGCTCACCGGGAATACCTCTGAACACTGAAGCTTTCTTT
CASSPGIPLNTEAFF
>.|TRBV11-2|.|TRBJ1-2
TGTGCCAGCAGAAATACCCGGGGGGGGCCTATGGACTATGGCTACACCTTC
CASRNTRGGPMDYGYTF
>.|TRBV9|.|TRBJ2-3
TGTGCCAGCAGCGTAGATCAGCGGTACACAGATACGCAGTATTTT
CASSVDQRYTDTQYF
>.|TRBV30|.|TRBJ2-7
TGTGCCTGGAGTACCGGGACCCTCTACGAGCAGTACTTC
CAWSTGTLYEQYF
>.|TRBV7-2|.|TRBJ2-7
TGTGCCAGCAGCTCGACTGGCTGGGATGGCTACGAGCAGTACTTC
CASSSTGWDGYEQYF
>.|TRBV7-3|TRBD2|TRBJ2-3
TGTGCCAGCAGCCCAGGACTAGCGGGGTATACAGATACGCAGTATTTT
CASSPGLAGYTDTQYF
>.|TRBV18|.|TRBJ2-1
TGTGCCAGCTCACCAGGGTCCCAAAGGGCCAATGAGCAGTTCTTC
CASSPGSQRANEQFF
>.|TRBV3-1/TRBV3-2|.|TRBJ1-2
TGTGCCAGCAGCCCCATATTGGGGATCTATGGCTACACCTTC
CASSPILGIYGYTF
>.|TRBV29-1|TRBD1|TRBJ1-1
TGCAGCGTTCACTTCACCGGGACAGGGAGGGTCGTAGCTTTCTTT
CSVHFTGTGRVVAFF
>.|TRBV5-4|TRBD1|TRBJ2-7
TGTGCCAGCAGCTTATATCCGGGACAGGGGTACTCCTACGAGCAGTACTTC
CASSLYPGQGYSYEQYF
>.|TRBV18|TRBD1|TRBJ1-6
TGTGCCAGCTCCCCAGGGGGCGGACAGGGCGTTTGGTCACCCCTCCACTTT
CASSPGGGQGVWSPLHF
>once|TRBV4-3|.|TRBJ1-1
TGCGCCAGCAGCCAAGAAATCGGCCCCATGAACACTGAAGCTTTCTTT
CASSQEIGPMNTEAFF
>once|TRBV4-1|.|TRBJ1-2
TGCGCCAGCAGCCAAGGGGATGGTAGGAAGGGCTACACCTTC
CASSQGDGRKGYTF
>.|TRBV5-1|TRBD1|TRBJ1-3
TGCGCCAGCAGCTTACCCGGGACAGGCTCTGGAAACACCATATATTTT
CASSLPGTGSGNTIYF
>.|TRBV6-4|.|TRBJ1-1
TGTGCCAGCAGGAACCCTAACACTGAAGCTTTCTTT
CASRNPNTEAFF
>.|TRBV5-1|.|TRBJ1-1
TGCGCCAGCAGCTTGGGGGTAGACAGTGAAGCTTTCTTT
CASSLGVDSEAFF
>.|TRBV19|.|TRBJ2-7
TGTGCCAGTAGTGGGGCGGGTTCCTCCTACGAGCAGTACTTC
CASSGAGSSYEQYF
>.|TRBV19|.|TRBJ2-7
TGTGCCAGTAGTACGACCCATTTAGACGAGCAGTACTTC
CASSTTHLDEQYF
>.|TRBV6-2/TRBV6-3|TRBD1|TRBJ1-1
TGTGCCAGCAGCCGGGGGACAGGCTTGAACACTGAAGCTTTCTTT
CASSRGTGLNTEAFF
>.|TRBV6-1|.|TRBJ2-7
TGTGCCAGCAGTGACAGCCCAGGGTATCTGGGGGAGCAGTACTTC
CASSDSPGYLGEQYF
>.|TRBV9|.|TRBJ2-7
TGTGCCAGCAGCGTATGGGGTGGCGAGCAGTACTTC
CASSVWGGEQYF
>.|TRBV19|.|TRBJ1-5
TGTGCCAGTAGTATGAAGGCAGGACATCAGCCCCAGCATTTT
CASSMKAGHQPQHF
>.|TRBV28|.|TRBJ1-2
TGTGCCAGCAGTTTAGACGCCTATGGCTACACCTTC
CASSLDAYGYTF